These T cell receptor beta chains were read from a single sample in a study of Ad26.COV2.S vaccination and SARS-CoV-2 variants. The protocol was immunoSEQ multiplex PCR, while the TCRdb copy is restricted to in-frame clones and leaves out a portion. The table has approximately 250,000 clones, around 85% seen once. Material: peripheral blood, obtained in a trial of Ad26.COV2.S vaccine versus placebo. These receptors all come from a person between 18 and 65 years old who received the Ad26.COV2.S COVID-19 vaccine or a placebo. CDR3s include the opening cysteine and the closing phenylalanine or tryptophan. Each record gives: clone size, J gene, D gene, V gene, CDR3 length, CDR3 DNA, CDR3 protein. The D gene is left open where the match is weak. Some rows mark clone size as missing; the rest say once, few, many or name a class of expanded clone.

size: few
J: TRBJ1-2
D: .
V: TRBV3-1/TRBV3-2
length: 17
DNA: TGTGCCAGCAGCCTCTTGGGGGAGGGGTCAGCGGGATATGGCTACACCTTC
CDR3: CASSLLGEGSAGYGYTF

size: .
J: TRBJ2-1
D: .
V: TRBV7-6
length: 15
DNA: TGTGCCAGCAGCTTGGCGGCAGGGGAATACAATGAGCAGTTCTTC
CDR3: CASSLAAGEYNEQFF

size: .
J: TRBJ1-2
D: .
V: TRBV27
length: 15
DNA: TGTGCCAGCAGTCCGACAGCGGAACGGGGCTATGGCTACACCTTC
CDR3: CASSPTAERGYGYTF

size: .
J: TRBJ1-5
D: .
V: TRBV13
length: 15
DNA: TGTGCCAGCAGCTTAGGGACGGCGAGCAATCAGCCCCAGCATTTT
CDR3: CASSLGTASNQPQHF

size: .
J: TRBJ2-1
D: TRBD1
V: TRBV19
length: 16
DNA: TGTGCCAGTAGTCTACGGACAGGGGATTTCTACAATGAGCAGTTCTTC
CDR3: CASSLRTGDFYNEQFF

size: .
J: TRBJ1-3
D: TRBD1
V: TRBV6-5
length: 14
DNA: TGTGCCAGCAGGGGGACAGGGTTTGGGGACACCATATATTTT
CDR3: CASRGTGFGDTIYF

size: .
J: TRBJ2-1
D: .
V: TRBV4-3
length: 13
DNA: TGCGCCAGCAGCCGATCGAGGGATAGGGAGCAGTTCTTC
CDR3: CASSRSRDREQFF

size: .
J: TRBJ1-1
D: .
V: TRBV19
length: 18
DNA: TGTGCCAGTCATAAAGCAGGCAGGGGAAACAACATGAACACTGAAGCTTTCTTT
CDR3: CASHKAGRGNNMNTEAFF

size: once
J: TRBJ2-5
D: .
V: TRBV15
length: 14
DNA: TGTGCCACCAGCGGGAAACGGGTGGGAGAGACCCAGTACTTC
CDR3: CATSGKRVGETQYF

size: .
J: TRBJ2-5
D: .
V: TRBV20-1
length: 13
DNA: TGCAGTGCTAGTCGGACCGTAAAAGAGACCCAGTACTTC
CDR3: CSASRTVKETQYF

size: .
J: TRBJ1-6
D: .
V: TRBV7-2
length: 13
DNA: TGTGCCAGCAGCTTAGACGGCCTTTCACCCCTCCACTTT
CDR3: CASSLDGLSPLHF

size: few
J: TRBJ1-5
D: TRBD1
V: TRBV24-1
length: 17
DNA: TGTGCCACCAGTGCCTTGACAGGGGGCGCTTGGAATCAGCCCCAGCATTTT
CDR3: CATSALTGGAWNQPQHF

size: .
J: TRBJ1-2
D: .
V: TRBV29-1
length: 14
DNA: TGCAGCGGGTGGACGGCCCTTACTAACTATGGCTACACCTTC
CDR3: CSGWTALTNYGYTF

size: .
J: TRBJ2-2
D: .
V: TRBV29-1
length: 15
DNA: TGCAGCGTTGTACAGGGGACTACGAACACCGGGGAGCTGTTTTTT
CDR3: CSVVQGTTNTGELFF

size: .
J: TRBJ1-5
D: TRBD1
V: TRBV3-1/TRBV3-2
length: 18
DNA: TGTGCCAGCAGCTCCGGATGGGGGGACAGGGTGCTATATCAGCCCCAGCATTTT
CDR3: CASSSGWGDRVLYQPQHF

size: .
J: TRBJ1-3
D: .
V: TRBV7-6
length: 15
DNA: TGTGCCAGCAGCCCACTCACTGGCTCTGGAAACACCATATATTTT
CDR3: CASSPLTGSGNTIYF

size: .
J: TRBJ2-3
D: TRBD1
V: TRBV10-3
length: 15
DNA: TGTGCCATCAGCCAGGGACAGTCGGAGACAGATACGCAGTATTTT
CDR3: CAISQGQSETDTQYF

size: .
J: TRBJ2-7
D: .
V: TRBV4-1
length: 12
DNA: TGCGCCAGCAGCCAGGGCGCCAACGAGCAGTACTTC
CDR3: CASSQGANEQYF

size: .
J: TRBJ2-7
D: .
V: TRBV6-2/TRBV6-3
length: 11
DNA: TGTGCCAGCAGTACTATGTACGAGCAGTACTTC
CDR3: CASSTMYEQYF

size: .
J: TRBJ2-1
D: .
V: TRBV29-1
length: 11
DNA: TGCAGCGTTTCACAGTACAATGAGCAGTTCTTC
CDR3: CSVSQYNEQFF

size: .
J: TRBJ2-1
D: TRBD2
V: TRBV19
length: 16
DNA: TGTGCCAGTAGTATTCGGGGACTAGCCCCCTACAATGAGCAGTTCTTC
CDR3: CASSIRGLAPYNEQFF

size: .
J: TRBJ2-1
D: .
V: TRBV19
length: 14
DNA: TGTGCCAGTAGTAGACAGGCAGGCAGGAATGAGCAGTTCTTC
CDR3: CASSRQAGRNEQFF

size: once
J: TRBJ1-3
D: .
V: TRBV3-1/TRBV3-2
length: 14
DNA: TGTGCCAGCAGCCAAGCCCACTCTGGAAACACCATATATTTT
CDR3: CASSQAHSGNTIYF

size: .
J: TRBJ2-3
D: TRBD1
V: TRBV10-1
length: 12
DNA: TGCGCCAGCGGAAAGACAGGGATTACGCAGTATTTT
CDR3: CASGKTGITQYF

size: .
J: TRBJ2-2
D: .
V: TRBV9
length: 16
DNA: TGTGCCAGCAGCGTAGTTCCGGAAGCGAACACCGGGGAGCTGTTTTTT
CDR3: CASSVVPEANTGELFF

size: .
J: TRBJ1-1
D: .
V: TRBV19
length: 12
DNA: TGTGCCAGCATGAAGTTCAACACTGAAGCTTTCTTT
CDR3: CASMKFNTEAFF

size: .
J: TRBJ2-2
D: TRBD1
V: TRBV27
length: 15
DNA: TGTGCCAGCGCCGGACAGGGGCTATACACCGGGGAGCTGTTTTTT
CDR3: CASAGQGLYTGELFF

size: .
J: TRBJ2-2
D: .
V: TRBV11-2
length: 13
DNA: TGTGCCAGCAGCTTGACGAACACCGGGGAGCTGTTTTTT
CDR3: CASSLTNTGELFF

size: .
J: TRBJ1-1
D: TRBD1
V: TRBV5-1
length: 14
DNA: TGCGCCAGCAGCTTAGTAGAACAGGGGGGAGAAGCTTTCTTT
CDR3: CASSLVEQGGEAFF

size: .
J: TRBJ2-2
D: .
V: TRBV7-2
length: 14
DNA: TGTGCCAGCAGCTTCACAGGGTTCACCGGGGAGCTGTTTTTT
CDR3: CASSFTGFTGELFF

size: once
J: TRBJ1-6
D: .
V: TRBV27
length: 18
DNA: TGTGCCAGCAGTTTCTTCAACAGGGCCTACTCCTATAATTCACCCCTCCACTTT
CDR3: CASSFFNRAYSYNSPLHF

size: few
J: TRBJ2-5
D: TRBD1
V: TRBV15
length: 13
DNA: TGTGCCACCAGCCTCAGGGGGCAAGAGACCCAGTACTTC
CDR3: CATSLRGQETQYF

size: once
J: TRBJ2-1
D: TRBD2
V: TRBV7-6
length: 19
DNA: TGTGCCAGCAGCCCTAGGCCGACTAGCGGGGGCCACTCCTACAATGAGCAGTTCTTC
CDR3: CASSPRPTSGGHSYNEQFF

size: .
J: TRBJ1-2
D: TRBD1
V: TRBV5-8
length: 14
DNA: TGTGCCAGCAGCCCGGGACAGGGGGCTTGGGGCTACACCTTC
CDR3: CASSPGQGAWGYTF

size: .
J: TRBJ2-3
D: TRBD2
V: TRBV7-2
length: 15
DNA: TGTGCCAGCAGCTCGGGGGGACGAAGCACAGATACGCAGTATTTT
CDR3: CASSSGGRSTDTQYF

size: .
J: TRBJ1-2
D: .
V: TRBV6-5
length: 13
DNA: TGTGCCAGCGGGTCCCGAGGACAGTTAGGGAACACCTTC
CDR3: CASGSRGQLGNTF

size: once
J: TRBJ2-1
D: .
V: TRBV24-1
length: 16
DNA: TGTGCCACCAGTGCCAGAGGAGGAGTGTCCTACAATGAGCAGTTCTTC
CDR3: CATSARGGVSYNEQFF

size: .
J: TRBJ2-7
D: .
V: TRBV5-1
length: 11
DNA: TGCGCCAGCAGCTTGAAATACGAGCAGTACTTC
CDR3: CASSLKYEQYF

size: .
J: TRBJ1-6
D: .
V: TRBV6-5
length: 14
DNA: TGTGCCAGCAGTTACTTCAGGGATAATTCACCCCTCCACTTT
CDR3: CASSYFRDNSPLHF

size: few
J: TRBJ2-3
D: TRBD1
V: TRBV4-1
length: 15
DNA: TGCGCCAGCAGCCCCTGGACAGGGGCAACAGATACGCAGTATTTT
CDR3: CASSPWTGATDTQYF

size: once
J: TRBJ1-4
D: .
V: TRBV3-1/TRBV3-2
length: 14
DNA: TGTGCCAGCAGCCAAGGATACACGAATGAAAAACTGTTTTTT
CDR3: CASSQGYTNEKLFF

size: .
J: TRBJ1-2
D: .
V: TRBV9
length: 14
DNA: TGTGCCAGCAGCGTAGATACAGGACCCTATGGCTACACCTTC
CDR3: CASSVDTGPYGYTF

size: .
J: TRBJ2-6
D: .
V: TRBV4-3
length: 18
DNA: TGCGCCAGCAGCCAAGATGCCCCACGGGGGACTGGGGCCAACGTCCTGACTTTC
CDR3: CASSQDAPRGTGANVLTF

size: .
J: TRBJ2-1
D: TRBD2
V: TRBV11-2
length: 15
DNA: TGTGCCAGCGGCGGGCTAGCGGCTAATTACAATGAGCAGTTCTTC
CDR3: CASGGLAANYNEQFF

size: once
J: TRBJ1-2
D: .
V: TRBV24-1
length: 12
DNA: TGTGCCACCAGTGATCCTACTGATGGCTACACCTTC
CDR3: CATSDPTDGYTF

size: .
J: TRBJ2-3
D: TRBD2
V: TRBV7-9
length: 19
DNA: TGTGCCAGCAGCCTACCCCGAGTGGGACTAGCGGGAGTAAGTGGTACGCAGTATTTT
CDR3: CASSLPRVGLAGVSGTQYF

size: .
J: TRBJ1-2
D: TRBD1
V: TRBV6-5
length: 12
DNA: TGTGCCAGCAGTTTGACAGGGATTGGCTACACCTTC
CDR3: CASSLTGIGYTF